Listed below are T cell receptor beta chains from one sample, sequenced in a study of T cell repertoires in cytomegalovirus infection. TCRdb passed the reads through MiXCR, listing each CDR3 protein once. The table records approximately 500,000 distinct CDR3 sequences, roughly 29% of them present only once. The sequenced sample was PBMCs. These receptors all come from a human donor in good health (CMV status not recorded). Some clones in this sample may be carry-over from other donors' samples. Both conserved end residues are part of each CDR3. The D gene is left open where the match is weak. Size is stated for part of the rows, as once, few or many counts, or as a class when the clone is expanded.

d_gene	v_gene	abundance	j_gene	CDR3aa	CDR3nt
.	TRBV7-9	.	TRBJ2-5	CASSLYGGETQYF	TGTGCCAGCAGCTTATACGGGGGAGAGACCCAGTACTTC
.	TRBV20-1	.	TRBJ2-1	CSAGGAYRVGDQFF	TGCAGTGCGGGGGGGGCCTACCGGGTGGGCGACCAGTTCTTC
TRBD2	TRBV27	few	TRBJ2-1	CASSPPSGRVHNEQFF	TGTGCCAGCAGTCCTCCTAGCGGGAGGGTTCACAATGAGCAGTTCTTC
.	TRBV11-3	.	TRBJ2-5	CASSLGRQTVETQYF	TGTGCCAGCAGCTTAGGCCGACAGACCGTAGAGACCCAGTACTTC
.	TRBV7-2	many	TRBJ1-5	CASSLNRGAQHF	TGTGCCAGCAGCCTCAATAGGGGAGCCCAGCATTTT
TRBD2	TRBV6-1	.	TRBJ2-5	CASGRFSGRDTQYF	TGTGCGAGCGGCCGGTTTAGCGGGAGGGACACCCAGTACTTC
.	TRBV30	.	TRBJ2-4	CAWKDRNIQYF	TGTGCCTGGAAGGACAGAAACATTCAGTACTTC
.	TRBV7-3	many	TRBJ2-2	CASSLGGLTGELFF	TGTGCCAGCAGCTTGGGGGGCCTAACCGGGGAGCTGTTTTTT
.	TRBV6-2/TRBV6-3	.	TRBJ1-1	CASSTRGGNTEAFF	TGTGCCAGCAGCACCCGCGGGGGCAACACTGAAGCTTTCTTT
.	TRBV9	.	TRBJ2-1	CASSRRVGGDEQFF	TGTGCCAGCAGCAGACGGGTAGGGGGGGATGAGCAGTTCTTC
.	TRBV15	once	TRBJ1-1	CATTNMGGANTTAFF	TGTGCCACCACCAACATGGGGGGGGCTAACACCACGGCTTTCTTT
.	TRBV5-1	.	TRBJ1-6	CASSLADGTNSPLHF	TGCGCCAGCAGCTTGGCAGACGGAACTAATTCACCCCTCCACTTT
.	TRBV5-1	.	TRBJ2-1	CASSLGPAVEQFF	TGCGCCAGCAGCTTGGGTCCAGCGGTTGAGCAGTTCTTC
.	TRBV7-6	many	TRBJ2-5	CASSSSPLVETQYF	TGTGCCAGCAGCTCTTCCCCCTTGGTAGAGACCCAGTACTTC
.	TRBV7-2	few	TRBJ1-1	CASSLDLWTEAFF	TGTGCCAGCAGCTTAGACTTGTGGACTGAAGCTTTCTTT
TRBD1	TRBV28	.	TRBJ2-1	CASSSPGQVYNEQFF	TGTGCCAGCAGTTCACCGGGACAGGTTTACAATGAGCAGTTCTTC
.	TRBV7-2	few	TRBJ2-3	CASAPGVHTDTQYF	TGTGCCAGCGCCCCAGGGGTTCACACAGATACGCAGTATTTT
.	TRBV7-2	many	TRBJ1-2	CASSLAVGQIYGYTF	TGTGCCAGCAGCTTAGCGGTCGGACAGATCTATGGCTACACCTTC
TRBD1	TRBV7-2	many	TRBJ1-1	CASSRMGQGNTEAFF	TGTGCCAGCAGCCGGATGGGACAGGGGAACACTGAAGCTTTCTTT
.	TRBV5-4	few	TRBJ1-4	CASSLALGAPNEKLFF	TGTGCCAGCAGCTTGGCCTTGGGGGCCCCAAATGAAAAACTGTTTTTT
.	TRBV6-8	few	TRBJ2-3	CASSLWDNLADTQYF	TGTGCCAGCAGTCTTTGGGACAACCTGGCAGATACGCAGTATTTT
TRBD2	TRBV7-9	few	TRBJ2-3	CASSPMWIFGTSQATQYF	TGTGCCAGCAGCCCTATGTGGATCTTCGGGACTAGCCAGGCAACGCAGTATTTT
.	TRBV20-1	.	TRBJ1-4	CSARQATNEKLFF	TGCAGTGCACGGCAGGCAACTAATGAAAAACTGTTTTTT
.	TRBV6-1	many	TRBJ2-7	CASRKTGRVDSYEQYF	TGTGCCAGCCGTAAGACCGGGAGAGTGGACTCCTACGAGCAGTACTTC
.	TRBV4-1	.	TRBJ2-2	CASSQDTGNTGELFF	TGCGCCAGCAGCCAAGACACAGGGAACACCGGGGAGCTGTTTTTT
.	TRBV7-4	few	TRBJ1-3	CASSLGSTDRGNTIYF	TGTGCCAGCAGCTTAGGGTCAACAGACCGCGGAAACACCATATATTTT
TRBD1	TRBV7-1	.	TRBJ2-7	CASSSRDRVNEQYF	TGTGCCAGCAGCTCGAGGGACAGGGTCAACGAGCAGTACTTC
.	TRBV7-2	.	TRBJ2-5	CASSLALRGSNQETQYF	TGTGCCAGCAGCTTGGCACTCAGGGGATCGAATCAAGAGACCCAGTACTTC
TRBD2	TRBV18	.	TRBJ2-1	CASSPSGTRHDEQFF	TGTGCCAGCTCACCCTCCGGGACTAGACACGATGAGCAGTTCTTC
.	TRBV7-2	.	TRBJ2-3	CASSSGQSDTQYF	TGTGCCAGCAGCTCGGGACAATCAGATACGCAGTATTTT
TRBD2	TRBV7-9	.	TRBJ2-1	CASSLPLAGKPGNEQFF	TGTGCCAGCAGCCTCCCGCTAGCGGGAAAACCGGGGAATGAGCAGTTCTTC
.	TRBV7-2	many	TRBJ2-2	CASSPRIGLLFF	TGTGCCAGCAGCCCGAGGATAGGTTTGCTGTTTTTT
TRBD1	TRBV27	.	TRBJ1-6	CASRDGQGYSPLHF	TGTGCCAGCAGAGACGGACAGGGTTATTCACCCCTCCACTTT
TRBD1	TRBV7-2	many	TRBJ1-1	CASSSRQGWNTEAFF	TGTGCCAGCAGCTCCAGACAGGGTTGGAACACTGAAGCTTTCTTT
.	TRBV6-2/TRBV6-3	.	TRBJ1-4	CASSRQSTNEKLFF	TGTGCCAGCAGCCGTCAATCAACTAATGAAAAACTGTTTTTT
.	TRBV14	.	TRBJ2-1	CASSDHLAGLGNEQFF	TGTGCCAGCAGTGACCACCTGGCGGGCTTGGGGAATGAGCAGTTCTTC
TRBD1	TRBV19	few	TRBJ1-2	CASNREGTADYGYTF	TGTGCCAGTAATCGCGAAGGGACAGCAGACTATGGCTACACCTTC
.	TRBV7-8	few	TRBJ2-3	CASSLVVQYTQYF	TGTGCCAGCAGCTTAGTGGTACAGTATACGCAGTATTTT
.	TRBV7-2	few	TRBJ2-1	CASSLMVGPYLEQFF	TGTGCCAGCAGCTTAATGGTGGGTCCATACTTGGAGCAGTTCTTC
TRBD1	TRBV7-6	many	TRBJ2-3	CASSTGTGYDTQYF	TGTGCCAGCAGCACCGGGACAGGGTACGATACGCAGTATTTT
TRBD1	TRBV4-1	few	TRBJ2-1	CATKDRGHEQFF	TGCGCCACCAAGGACAGGGGCCATGAGCAGTTCTTC
TRBD1	TRBV7-2	many	TRBJ1-2	CASSLGTGGRGYTF	TGTGCCAGCAGCTTAGGGACAGGGGGTCGTGGCTACACCTTC
TRBD1	TRBV7-2	many	TRBJ2-7	CASSEGTAYEQYF	TGTGCCAGCAGTGAGGGGACAGCCTACGAGCAGTACTTC
TRBD1	TRBV5-3	.	TRBJ1-5	CASSWGQGVLQPQHF	TGTGCCAGCAGCTGGGGACAGGGGGTTCTTCAGCCCCAGCATTTT
.	TRBV7-6	few	TRBJ2-5	CASSSRPIQETQYF	TGTGCCAGCAGCTCTCGACCGATACAAGAGACCCAGTACTTC
.	TRBV7-2	many	TRBJ1-4	CASSLAVAINEKLFF	TGTGCCAGCAGCTTAGCGGTTGCCATAAATGAAAAACTGTTTTTT
TRBD2	TRBV20-1	few	TRBJ2-1	CSARDVTSGRPYNEQFF	TGCAGTGCTAGAGACGTTACTAGCGGGAGACCCTACAATGAGCAGTTCTTC
.	TRBV6-5	few	TRBJ1-1	CASRKQGSEAFF	TGTGCCAGCAGGAAACAGGGATCTGAAGCTTTCTTT
TRBD2	TRBV20-1	.	TRBJ2-1	CSARDGQTGLAGVKMWDEQFF	TGCAGTGCTAGAGACGGACAGACGGGACTAGCGGGAGTCAAGATGTGGGATGAGCAGTTCTTC